The entry below describes one TCR beta chain. Its antigen remains undetermined. The input lacks base qualities; no much larger clone sits a single base away. These data originate in a study of T cell responses to AZD1222 COVID-19 vaccine listed by TCRdb under 2021. Regarding the study in general: TCR sequencing covered 233 trial participants: about 210 given two doses of AZD1222 and about 26 given two doses of MenACWY control vaccine. Trial participants were enrolled into age subgroups of 18-55, 56-69 and 70-plus years, which contained around 150, 28 and 57 TCR-sequenced participants, respectively. Points the paper makes about the study in general: Reportedly, almost half of the unique spike-specific TCRs recognized epitopes lying outside the regions that are mutated in the B.1.351 and B.1.1.7 variants. In the small 56-69-year group, the increase in depth fell short of significance, most likely because of low power. The whole spike protein was spanned by vaccine-associated CD4 TCRs, and dominant responses were seen in regions 160-218 and 743-854. After two AZD1222 doses, spike-specific TCR breadth and depth were significantly higher than at day 0 and than in MenACWY recipients. No day 14 peak-response samples were available, so repertoires were characterized only after the peak T cell response. Conclusions about previously exposed vaccinees are limited, since just 6 or 7 AZD1222 recipients were seropositive for SARS-CoV-2 at baseline. Participants were mostly white British and included more females than males, and it was suggested by the authors that clonal diversity may have been underestimated.

What this sample's time point label stands for: baseline before first vaccination. The treatment or condition label corresponds to: meningococcal conjugate vaccine given as trial control. Vaccinee samples were obtained from the UK trials COV001 and COV002, which included a single-blind randomized controlled phase 2/3 trial of AZD1222 (ChAdOx1 nCoV-19) in healthy adults. For TCRbeta chain sequencing, PBMC samples from trial participants were taken at day 0 and at day 28 after the second dose. Sequences MGHDK (CDR1) and SYGVNS (CDR2) are obtained from the germline V gene. The CDR3 runs 15 amino acids, cysteine and phenylalanine included. Only CDR3 DNA is held: 45 bases, read in frame from base 1. V and J are truncated by 4 bases and 5 bases respectively, leaving an intervening sequence of 18 bases. The CDR3 regions of human TCRbeta chains were analyzed by immunosequencing. Per the authors' processing: Repertoire TCRs were matched against a reference library of SARS-CoV-2-specific TCRs generated with the MIRA antigen-specificity platform. Breadth was defined as the fraction of unique TCRs that were SARS-CoV-2-associated, and depth was defined as the fraction of total T cells that were SARS-CoV-2-associated. Using the MIRA data, every spike-specific TCR was mapped to the spike region that the TCR reacted to and assigned to either a CD4 or a CD8 class. Log10-transformed breadth and depth values were compared by one-way ANOVA with Sidak's multiple comparisons tests. The table comes from immuneACCESS by way of TCRdb, which keeps in-frame sequences with V and J called. Part of the clones is missing from these tables; in studies checked, under half for an unresolved V gene and the rest for unknown reasons. The DNA was the basis for D and trimming; V, J and clone size are from that table. This sample is represented by approximately 150,000 clones; approximately 90% of them were singletons. The ten most abundant clones make up roughly 3.5% of the sample.

The receptor comes from an adult in good health. Rearrangement joined TRBV25-1 to TRBJ2-7; the D region may be TRBD1 or TRBD2, each matching 6 bases equally. Material: peripheral blood, obtained on day 0 of MenACWY control vaccination. The CDR3 has the sequence CASSVGTGRSHEQYF. DNA sequence: TGTGCCAGCAGTGTCGGTACAGGGAGGTCCCACGAGCAGTACTTC.